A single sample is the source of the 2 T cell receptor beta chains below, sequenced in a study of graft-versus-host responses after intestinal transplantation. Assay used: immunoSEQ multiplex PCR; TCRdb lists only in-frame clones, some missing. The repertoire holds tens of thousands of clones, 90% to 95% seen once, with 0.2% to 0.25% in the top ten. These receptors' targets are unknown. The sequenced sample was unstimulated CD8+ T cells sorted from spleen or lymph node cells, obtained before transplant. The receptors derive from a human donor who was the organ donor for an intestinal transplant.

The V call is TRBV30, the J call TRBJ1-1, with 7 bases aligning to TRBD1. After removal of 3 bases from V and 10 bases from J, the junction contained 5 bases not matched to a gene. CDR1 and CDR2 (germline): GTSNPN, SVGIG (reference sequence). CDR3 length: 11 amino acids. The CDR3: CAWREGGAAFF. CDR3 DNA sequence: TGTGCCTGGAGGGAAGGGGGCGCAGCTTTCTTT.

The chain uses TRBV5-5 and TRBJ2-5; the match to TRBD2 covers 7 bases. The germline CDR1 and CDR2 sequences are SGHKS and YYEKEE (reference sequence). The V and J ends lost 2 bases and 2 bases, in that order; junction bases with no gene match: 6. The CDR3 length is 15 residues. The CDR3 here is CASSFGQGGQETQYF. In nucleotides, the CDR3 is TGTGCCAGCAGCTTTGGCCAGGGAGGGCAAGAGACCCAGTACTTC.